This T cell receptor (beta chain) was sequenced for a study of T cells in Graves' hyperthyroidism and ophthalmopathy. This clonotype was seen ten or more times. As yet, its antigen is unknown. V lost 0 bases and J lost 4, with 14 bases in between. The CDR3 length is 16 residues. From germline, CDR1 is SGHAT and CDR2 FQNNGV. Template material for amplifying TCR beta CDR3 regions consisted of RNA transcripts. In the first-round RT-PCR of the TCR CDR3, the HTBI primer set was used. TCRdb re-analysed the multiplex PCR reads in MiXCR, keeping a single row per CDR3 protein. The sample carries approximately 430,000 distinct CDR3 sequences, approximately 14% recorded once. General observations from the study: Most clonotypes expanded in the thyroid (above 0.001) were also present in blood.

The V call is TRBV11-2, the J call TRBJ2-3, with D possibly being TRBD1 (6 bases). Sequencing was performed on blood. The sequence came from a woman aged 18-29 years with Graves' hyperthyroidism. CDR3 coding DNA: TGTGCCAGCAGCTTAGAGGTTGGGGGCATCGCAGATACGCAGTATTTT. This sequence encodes CASSLEVGGIADTQYF. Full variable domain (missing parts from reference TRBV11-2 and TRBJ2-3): EAGVAQSPRYKIIEKRQSVAFWCNPISGHATLYWYQQILGQGPKLLIQFQNNGVVDDSQLPKDRFSAERLKGVDSTLKIQPAKLEDSAVYLCASSLEVGGIADTQYFGPGTRLTVL.